This TCR beta chain stems from a study of blood T cells in healthy people across ages. Study outcomes and limitations: Higher diversity and more naive CD4+ cells were features of long-lived donors, compared to aged donors. The percentage of naive T cells correlated strongly with TCR beta diversity.

Isolation per sample recovered at least 6 million PBMCs. Every sample gave at least 5.5 micrograms of total RNA when it was extracted. The second PCR ran about 6 to 11 cycles with a sample-barcoded 5' primer and J-beta primers. TCRdb passed the 5' RACE reads through MiXCR, listing each CDR3 protein once. Of about 1,600,000 distinct CDR3 sequences detected, roughly 40% appear once; the ten largest clones hold around 8%. Remarks on this clonotype: Its target is not known.

Input material: blood. This TCR derives from a woman younger than 35 in good health.

CDR3 protein: CASRSAGSSYEQYF. Written as DNA, the CDR3 is TGTGCCAGCAGGTCGGCAGGGTCCTCCTACGAGCAGTACTTC. This chain connects TRBV7-9 to TRBJ2-7, with D perhaps TRBD1 (5 bases). Germline CDR1 reads SEHNR; CDR2 reads FQNEAQ (reference sequence). CDR3 length: 14 amino acids. Trimming shortened V by 6 bases and J by 0 bases, and 12 bases separated the two germline ends.